These T cell receptor beta chains were read from a single sample in a study of blood T cell repertoires in COVID-19. Using immunoSEQ multiplex PCR, the repertoire was profiled, and TCRdb retains in-frame clones only, with some absent. This table holds about 110,000 clones, approximately 83% found once. Sequencing was performed on peripheral blood. These receptors came from a woman in her 70s with acute or convalescent COVID-19. Both conserved end residues are part of each CDR3. The D gene is left open where the match is weak. Rows may omit the clone size; those that give it use once, few, many or a size class.

. | TRBJ1-5 | TRBV2 | TRBD1 | CASSGDRGPFQPQHF | TGTGCCAGCAGTGGAGACAGGGGGCCATTTCAGCCCCAGCATTTT
. | TRBJ1-6 | TRBV9 | TRBD1 | CASSEGQVFSYNSPLHF | TGTGCCAGCAGCGAGGGACAGGTGTTCTCCTATAATTCACCCCTCCACTTT
. | TRBJ2-5 | TRBV11-2 | TRBD2 | CASSLTSGGPRETQYF | TGTGCCAGCAGTCTCACTAGCGGGGGGCCCCGGGAGACCCAGTACTTC
. | TRBJ2-1 | TRBV24-1 | . | CATSDPGGSEDEQFF | TGTGCCACCAGTGATCCCGGGGGTTCCGAGGATGAGCAGTTCTTC
. | TRBJ2-3 | TRBV6-5 | TRBD1 | CASSAGGRTDTQYF | TGTGCCAGCAGCGCAGGGGGCAGGACAGATACGCAGTATTTT
. | TRBJ1-3 | TRBV11-1 | . | CASRMAGRNTIYF | TGTGCCAGCCGGATGGCAGGGAGAAACACCATATATTTT
. | TRBJ2-6 | TRBV11-2 | . | CASSYPNLAGANVLTF | TGTGCCAGCAGCTACCCGAATTTAGCTGGGGCCAACGTCCTGACTTTC
once | TRBJ2-7 | TRBV15 | . | CATPIWGRYEQYF | TGTGCCACTCCGATCTGGGGGCGGTACGAGCAGTACTTC
few | TRBJ1-1 | TRBV3-1/TRBV3-2 | . | CASSRSYTEAFF | TGTGCCAGCAGTCGTAGCTACACTGAAGCTTTCTTT
. | TRBJ2-3 | TRBV6-6 | TRBD2 | CAIRGGAFPDTQYF | TGTGCCATCCGCGGGGGGGCATTCCCAGATACGCAGTATTTT
. | TRBJ1-2 | TRBV19 | . | CASSITSTSGFDTF | TGTGCCAGTAGTATTACCTCGACGTCGGGGTTCGACACCTTC
. | TRBJ2-3 | TRBV7-3 | TRBD2 | CASSFSGGPDTQYF | TGTGCCAGCAGCTTTAGCGGGGGCCCAGATACGCAGTATTTT
few | TRBJ2-1 | TRBV5-1 | . | CASSRDLQEQFF | TGCGCCAGCAGCCGGGACTTACAAGAGCAGTTCTTC
. | TRBJ2-3 | TRBV9 | TRBD1 | CASSRGTGTADTQYF | TGTGCCAGCAGCAGAGGGACAGGGACTGCAGATACGCAGTATTTT
. | TRBJ1-2 | TRBV28 | TRBD1 | CASSSPGQGDYGYTF | TGTGCCAGCAGTTCGCCGGGACAGGGTGACTATGGCTACACCTTC
. | TRBJ2-7 | TRBV4-1 | . | CASSQDPGRQYEQYF | TGCGCCAGCAGCCAAGATCCCGGGAGACAGTACGAGCAGTACTTC
. | TRBJ1-2 | TRBV4-3 | . | CASSRQNILPFYGYTF | TGCGCCAGCAGCCGACAGAACATCCTCCCCTTCTATGGCTACACCTTC
. | TRBJ2-2 | TRBV7-6 | TRBD2 | CASSSPLAGAPGGELFF | TGTGCCAGCAGCTCTCCTCTAGCGGGAGCCCCGGGCGGGGAGCTGTTTTTT
. | TRBJ2-2 | TRBV19 | TRBD2 | CASKPSLAGGRGSTGELFF | TGTGCCAGTAAACCGTCCCTAGCGGGGGGGAGAGGGAGCACCGGGGAGCTGTTTTTT
. | TRBJ1-1 | TRBV12-3/TRBV12-4 | . | CASSSQYGEAFF | TGTGCCAGCAGCTCACAGTACGGTGAAGCTTTCTTT
. | TRBJ2-2 | TRBV5-6 | . | CASSLEGTGRKTGELFF | TGTGCCAGCAGCTTGGAGGGTACAGGGAGAAAGACCGGGGAGCTGTTTTTT
. | TRBJ1-5 | TRBV28 | . | CASSTTSAQPQHF | TGTGCCAGCAGTACTACCTCGGCCCAGCCCCAGCATTTT
. | TRBJ2-2 | TRBV5-4 | TRBD2 | CASSLGGRNTGELFF | TGTGCCAGCAGCTTGGGCGGGAGGAACACCGGGGAGCTGTTTTTT
. | TRBJ2-3 | TRBV27 | . | CASKDLDDRDTQYF | TGTGCCAGCAAGGACTTAGACGATCGGGATACGCAGTATTTT
. | TRBJ1-5 | TRBV6-5 | . | CASSYSTQGNQPQHF | TGTGCCAGCAGTTACTCGACCCAGGGGAATCAGCCCCAGCATTTT
. | TRBJ2-1 | TRBV6-5 | TRBD2 | CASSYHLGGGPGEQFF | TGTGCCAGCAGTTACCACCTGGGGGGAGGGCCCGGTGAGCAGTTCTTC
. | TRBJ1-2 | TRBV6-6 | TRBD1 | CASQARDRGLGGYTF | TGTGCCAGCCAAGCCAGGGACAGGGGGCTTGGTGGCTACACCTTC
once | TRBJ2-2 | TRBV20-1 | TRBD2 | CSASSAGANTGELFF | TGCAGTGCTAGTTCCGCGGGAGCTAACACCGGGGAGCTGTTTTTT
. | TRBJ2-1 | TRBV29-1 | TRBD2 | CSVDRSGGGGEQFF | TGCAGCGTTGATAGGAGCGGGGGGGGAGGTGAGCAGTTCTTC
. | TRBJ1-2 | TRBV5-1 | . | CASSLGVTTGGGGYTF | TGCGCCAGCAGCTTGGGCGTGACGACAGGAGGAGGCGGCTACACCTTC
. | TRBJ2-1 | TRBV7-2 | TRBD1 | CASSLAGTGPYNEQFF | TGTGCCAGCAGCTTGGCGGGGACAGGGCCCTACAATGAGCAGTTCTTC
. | TRBJ2-7 | TRBV7-9 | TRBD2 | CASSSFVSSGTRSYEQYF | TGTGCCAGCAGCTCTTTTGTTTCGTCCGGGACTAGGTCCTACGAGCAGTACTTC
many | TRBJ2-2 | TRBV7-9 | . | CASRPTGSDGELFF | TGTGCCAGCAGACCCACCGGGTCGGACGGGGAGCTGTTTTTT
. | TRBJ2-7 | TRBV27 | TRBD1 | CASSMTGNGAEQYF | TGTGCCAGCAGTATGACAGGGAATGGTGCCGAGCAGTACTTC
. | TRBJ1-1 | TRBV5-5 | TRBD1 | CSHPLGQGAKEAFF | TGTTCTCACCCGCTAGGGCAGGGGGCGAAGGAAGCTTTCTTT
. | TRBJ2-5 | TRBV19 | TRBD2 | CATTPREGQETQYF | TGTGCCACTACACCCAGGGAGGGGCAAGAGACCCAGTACTTC
. | TRBJ1-6 | TRBV7-6 | . | CASSPGFRDFHNSPLHF | TGTGCCAGCAGCCCGGGGTTCAGGGACTTCCATAATTCACCCCTCCACTTT